These T cell receptor beta chains were read from a single sample in a study of shared clonotypes between healthy human individuals. Only in-frame clones appear in the TCRdb table, and some are missing; sequencing was by immunoSEQ multiplex PCR. The sample includes around 2,000,000 clones, about 95% seen only once; the top ten take 0.9% to 1.5%. Material for sequencing was naive CD8+ T cells sorted from blood. The receptors stem from a man aged 18-30 years in good health. Each CDR3 is given without its conserved first and last residue. Each record gives: V gene, J gene, CDR3 length, D gene, CDR3 protein. The D gene is left open where the match is weak.

TRBV27,TRBJ2-6,10,.,ASSSGANVLT
TRBV4-1,TRBJ1-1,9,TRBD1,ASRTGAEAF
TRBV9,TRBJ2-7,13,.,ASSVGGAFSYEQY
TRBV4-1,TRBJ2-7,13,.,ASSQQDAQTYEQY
TRBV5-1,TRBJ1-1,13,.,ASSLAEGVNTEAF
TRBV21-1,TRBJ1-5,16,.,ASSKAPRQHDSNQPQH
TRBV11-2,TRBJ1-4,11,TRBD1,ASSLDGDRPQH
TRBV27,TRBJ1-5,11,.,ASSFAGQGPQH
TRBV4-1,TRBJ2-7,16,TRBD2,ASSQAAATSGSNYEQY
TRBV9,TRBJ2-5,12,.,ASSVDGSIETQY
TRBV5-1,TRBJ2-7,10,.,ATQAGPPEQY
TRBV4-2,TRBJ2-5,15,TRBD2,ASSQDEAGGEQETQY
TRBV11-2,TRBJ2-1,15,.,ASSLESGLLLGNEQF
TRBV28,TRBJ2-5,11,TRBD1,ASRYTGGETQY
TRBV15,TRBJ2-1,10,.,ATSHYYNEQF
TRBV7-8,TRBJ2-7,14,TRBD2,ASSYIAGGSSYEQY
TRBV7-2,TRBJ2-7,14,.,ASSSFLEGFSYEQY
TRBV4-1,TRBJ2-7,14,.,ASSQVGGGPSYEQY
TRBV27,TRBJ2-7,11,.,ASSPGGSYEQY
TRBV7-9,TRBJ2-7,10,.,ASSPRPYEQY
TRBV12-2,TRBJ1-4,16,.,ASSCEQGAGLVNEKLF
TRBV28,TRBJ2-2,13,TRBD1,ASSLTGQGTGELF
TRBV12-2,TRBJ1-5,12,.,ASRLERDNQPQH
TRBV6-1,TRBJ1-4,11,.,ASTQTPGEKLF
TRBV10-2,TRBJ1-1,11,.,ASSESPSTEAF